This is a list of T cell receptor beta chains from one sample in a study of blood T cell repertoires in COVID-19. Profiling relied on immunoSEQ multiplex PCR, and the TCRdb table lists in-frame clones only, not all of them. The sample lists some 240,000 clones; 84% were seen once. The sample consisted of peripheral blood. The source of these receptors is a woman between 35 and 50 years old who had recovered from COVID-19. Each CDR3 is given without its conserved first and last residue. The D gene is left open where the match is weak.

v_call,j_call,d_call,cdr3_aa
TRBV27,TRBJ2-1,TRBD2,ASSLGTGTRSQF
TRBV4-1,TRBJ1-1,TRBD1,ASSQATGENTEAF
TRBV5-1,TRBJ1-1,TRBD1,ASSLGLSRTGAEAF
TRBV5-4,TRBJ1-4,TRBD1,ASSLGGTGDEKLF
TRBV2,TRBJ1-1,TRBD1,ASGVGQKNTEAF
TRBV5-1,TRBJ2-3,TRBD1,ASSLGDRADTQY
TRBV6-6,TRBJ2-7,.,ASSYVRSSYEQY
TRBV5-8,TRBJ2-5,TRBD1,ASAKPGTGKGETQY
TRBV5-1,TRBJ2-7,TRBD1,ASSTGGRRSYEQY
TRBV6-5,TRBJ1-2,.,ASSYSNHLSGYT
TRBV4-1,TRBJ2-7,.,ASSQARGREQY
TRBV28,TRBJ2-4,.,ASSLTSDIQY
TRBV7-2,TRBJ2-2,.,ASGSYRTNTGELF
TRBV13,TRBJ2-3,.,ASSSSGPDTQY
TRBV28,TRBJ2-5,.,ASRQGGQETQY
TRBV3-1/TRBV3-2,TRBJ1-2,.,ASSEREAYHGYT
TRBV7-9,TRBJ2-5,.,ASSLRRGEQETQY
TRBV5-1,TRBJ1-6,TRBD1,ASSRGQGNSPLH
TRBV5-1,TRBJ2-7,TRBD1,ASSFPPGTGDYEQY
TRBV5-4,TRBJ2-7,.,ASSGKSSAYEQY
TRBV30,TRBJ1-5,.,AWSEAVNQPQH
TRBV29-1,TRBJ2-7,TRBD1,SVAQGAIYEQY
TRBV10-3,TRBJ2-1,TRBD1,AISDETGGDEQF
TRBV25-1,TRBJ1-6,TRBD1,ASSATGTGHSPLH
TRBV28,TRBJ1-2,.,ASSPSENYGYT
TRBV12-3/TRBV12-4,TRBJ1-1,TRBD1,ASSQTGGRAF
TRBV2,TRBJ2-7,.,ATQDSFSYEQY
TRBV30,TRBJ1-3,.,AWRFSSGNTIY
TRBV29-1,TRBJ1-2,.,SLGADYGYT
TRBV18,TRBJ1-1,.,ASSPPAGMNTEAF
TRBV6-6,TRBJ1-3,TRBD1,ASSPGTGNSGNTIY
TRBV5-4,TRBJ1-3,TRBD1,ASSLATGAGNTIY
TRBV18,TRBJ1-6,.,ASSPGWDSPLH
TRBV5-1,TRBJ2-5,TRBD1,ASSLAGTAEETQY
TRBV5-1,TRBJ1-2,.,ASSLEPGGYGYT
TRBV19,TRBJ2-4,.,ASKARAYQLAKNIQY